Each of the 5 T cell receptor beta chains below was sequenced from the same sample in a study of T cell repertoires and HLA-DP antigens. For these receptors, no antigen is known. Sequenced by immunoSEQ multiplex PCR; TCRdb stores in-frame clones only, minus some. The data hold around 100,000 clones, with almost 95% observed a single time. Sequencing was performed on CD4+ T cells from PBMCs. All receptors derive from a woman between 18 and 29 years old in good health and CMV-seronegative.

The chain combines TRBV7-8 with TRBJ2-6; the match to TRBD1 covers 10 bases. The germline V gene encodes CDR1 SGHVS and CDR2 FQNEAQ. The CDR3 covers 17 residues. V gave up 5 bases and J gave up 3 bases; unmatched junction bases: 7. The CDR3 coding sequence is TGTGCCAGCAGCCCCCGGGACAGGGGTCTTGGGGCCAACGTCCTGACTTTC. Amino acid sequence: CASSPRDRGLGANVLTF.

J is TRBJ2-5 and V is TRBV29-1; possible D gene TRBD1, 6 bases. The V gene's germline CDR1 is SQVTM and CDR2 ANQGSEA. The CDR3 is made up of 12 amino acids. V was cut by 6 bases and J by 5 bases, with 13 bases left in between. In DNA, the CDR3 is TGCAGCGTCACCACAGGGTCGGAGACCCAGTACTTC. Protein: CSVTTGSETQYF.

The chain couples TRBV4-1 to TRBJ1-4, with TRBD1 matching over 7 bases. J was trimmed by 5 bases and V by 1 base; bases with no gene match: 4. The CDR3 length is 15 residues. Germline V gene sequence: CDR1 MGHRA, CDR2 YSYEKL. DNA for the CDR3: TGCGCCAGCAGCCAAGTGGGACAGAAGAATGAAAAACTGTTTTTT. It is translated as CASSQVGQKNEKLFF.

The J gene is TRBJ1-5, the V gene TRBV28; a possible D gene is TRBD1 (5 bases). The germline V gene encodes CDR1 MDHEN and CDR2 SYDVKM. Trimming pared 5 bases from V and 1 base from J, leaving 18 bases between. CDR3 length: 17 amino acids. The CDR3 coding sequence is TGTGCCAGCAGTCCGTCCCGGGACTCCCGCAGCAATCAGCCCCAGCATTTT. The encoded protein is CASSPSRDSRSNQPQHF.

This chain joins TRBV18 and TRBJ2-5; 9 bases are shared with TRBD1. This CDR3 has 16 amino acids. Germline values: CDR1 KGHSH, CDR2 LQKENI. Losses at the gene ends were 2 bases for V and 7 bases for J; bases not matched to a gene: 11. The CDR3: CASSPDRDRVLVTQYF. The CDR3 DNA sequence: TGTGCCAGCTCACCAGACCGGGACAGGGTTCTAGTGACCCAGTACTTC. Drawing the rest from reference TRBV18 and TRBJ2-5, the complete variable domain is NAGVMQNPRHLVRRRGQEARLRCSPMKGHSHVYWYRQLPEEGLKFMVYLQKENIIDESGMPKERFSAEFPKEGPSILRIQQVVRGDSAAYFCASSPDRDRVLVTQYFGPGTRLLVL.